This TCR beta chain is drawn from a study of blood T cells in healthy people across ages. Germline assignment: CDR1 MGHRA and CDR2 YSYEKL. The CDR3 sequence is 15 residues long. Trimming shortened V by 4 bases and J by 14 bases, and 21 bases separated the two germline ends. Comments on this clonotype: Its specificity is not known.

Points from the study as a whole: Researchers report that TCR beta diversity correlated strongly with naive T cell percentage.

A sample-barcoded 5' primer and a J-beta primer mix were used in a second PCR of roughly 6 to 11 cycles. Each CDR3 protein gets one entry after TCRdb re-called the 5' RACE reads with MiXCR. The data hold some 1.5 million distinct CDR3 sequences, with over 25% observed a single time. Every participating donor contributed 7.5 to 10 milliliters of peripheral blood through a draw. The chain is built from TRBV4-1 and TRBJ1-6; D gene ambiguous. The source is a woman in her twenties or thirties in good health. Sequencing was carried out using blood. The CDR3, as DNA: TGCGCCAGCAGCCTCTTTGTAGGACGTAGCCAAGCCCTCCACTTT. It codes for CASSLFVGRSQALHF.